This T cell receptor beta chain was sequenced for a study of blood T cell repertoires in COVID-19. The CDR3 has 15 residues. From germline, CDR1 is SGHRS and CDR2 YFSETQ. J gave up 2 bases and V 4 bases, and 4 bases lay outside the gene matches. The assay was immunoSEQ multiplex PCR, and TCRdb's table has in-frame clones only and misses some. The sample includes roughly 280,000 clones, 75% to 90% of them seen just once. The chain is built from TRBV5-1 and TRBJ2-3, with TRBD1 matching 10 bases. This receptor was taken from a man over 45 with acute or convalescent COVID-19. What was sequenced was peripheral blood. The CDR3, as DNA: TGCGCCAGCAGCAGAGGACAGGGGGTCACAGATACGCAGTATTTT. Protein sequence: CASSRGQGVTDTQYF.